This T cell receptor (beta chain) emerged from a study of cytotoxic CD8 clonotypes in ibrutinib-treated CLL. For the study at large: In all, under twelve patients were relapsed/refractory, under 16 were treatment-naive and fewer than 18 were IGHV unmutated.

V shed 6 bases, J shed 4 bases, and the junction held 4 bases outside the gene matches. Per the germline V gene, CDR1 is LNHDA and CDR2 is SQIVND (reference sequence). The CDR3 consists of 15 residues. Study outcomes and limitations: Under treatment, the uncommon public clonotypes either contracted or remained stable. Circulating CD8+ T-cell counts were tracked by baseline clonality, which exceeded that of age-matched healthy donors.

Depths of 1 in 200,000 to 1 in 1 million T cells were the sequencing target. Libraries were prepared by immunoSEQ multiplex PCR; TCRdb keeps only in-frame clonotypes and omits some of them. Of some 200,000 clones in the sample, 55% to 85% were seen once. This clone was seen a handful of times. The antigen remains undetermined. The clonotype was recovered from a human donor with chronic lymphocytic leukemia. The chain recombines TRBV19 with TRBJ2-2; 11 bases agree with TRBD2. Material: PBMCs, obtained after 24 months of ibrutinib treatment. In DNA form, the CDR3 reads TGTGCCAGTAGAAAAGGGACTAGCGGCACCGGGGAGCTGTTTTTT. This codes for CASRKGTSGTGELFF.